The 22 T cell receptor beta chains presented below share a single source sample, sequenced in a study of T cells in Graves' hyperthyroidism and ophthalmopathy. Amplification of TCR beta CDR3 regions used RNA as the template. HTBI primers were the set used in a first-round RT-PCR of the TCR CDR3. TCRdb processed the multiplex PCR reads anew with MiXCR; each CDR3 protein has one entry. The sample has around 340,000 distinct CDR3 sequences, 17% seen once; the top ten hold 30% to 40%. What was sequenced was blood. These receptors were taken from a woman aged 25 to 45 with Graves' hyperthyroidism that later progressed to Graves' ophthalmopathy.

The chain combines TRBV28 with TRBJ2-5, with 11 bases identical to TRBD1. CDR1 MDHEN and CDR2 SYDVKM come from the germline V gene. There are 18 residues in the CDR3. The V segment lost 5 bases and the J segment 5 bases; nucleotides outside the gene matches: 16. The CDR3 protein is CASSIGQGAGVFAETQYF. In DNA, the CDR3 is TGTGCCAGCAGTATAGGACAGGGGGCTGGTGTTTTCGCGGAGACCCAGTACTTC.

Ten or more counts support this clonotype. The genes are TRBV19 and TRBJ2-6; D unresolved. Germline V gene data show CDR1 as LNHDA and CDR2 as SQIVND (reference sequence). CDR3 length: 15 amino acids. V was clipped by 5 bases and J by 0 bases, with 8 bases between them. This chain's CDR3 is CASSSGVSGANVLTF. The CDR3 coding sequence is TGTGCCAGTAGTTCTGGCGTCTCTGGGGCCAACGTCCTGACTTTC.

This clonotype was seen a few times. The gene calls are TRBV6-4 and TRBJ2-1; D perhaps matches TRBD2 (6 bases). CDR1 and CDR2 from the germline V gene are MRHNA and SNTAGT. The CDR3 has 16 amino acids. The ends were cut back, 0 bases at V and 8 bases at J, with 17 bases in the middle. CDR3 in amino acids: CASSDSGAGGIDEQFF. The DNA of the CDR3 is TGTGCCAGCAGTGACTCGGGCGCCGGGGGAATTGATGAGCAGTTCTTC.

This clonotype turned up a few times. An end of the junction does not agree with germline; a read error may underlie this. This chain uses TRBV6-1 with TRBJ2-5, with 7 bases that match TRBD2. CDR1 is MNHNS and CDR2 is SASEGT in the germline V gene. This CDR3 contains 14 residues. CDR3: CASSAGLTSRVEHF. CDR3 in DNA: TGTGCCAGCAGTGCGGGACTGACTAGCCGAGTTGAGCACTTC.

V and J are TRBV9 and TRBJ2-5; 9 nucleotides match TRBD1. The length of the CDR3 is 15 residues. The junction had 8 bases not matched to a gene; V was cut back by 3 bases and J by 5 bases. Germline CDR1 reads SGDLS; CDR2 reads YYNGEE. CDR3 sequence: CASSATGGAGETQYF. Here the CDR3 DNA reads TGTGCCAGCAGCGCTACAGGGGGCGCCGGGGAGACCCAGTACTTC.

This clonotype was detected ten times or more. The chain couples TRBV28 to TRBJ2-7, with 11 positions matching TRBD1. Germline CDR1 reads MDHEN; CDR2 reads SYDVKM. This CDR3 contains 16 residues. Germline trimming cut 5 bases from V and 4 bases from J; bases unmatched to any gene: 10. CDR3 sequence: CASSPTGTGGLYEQYF. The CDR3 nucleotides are TGTGCCAGCAGTCCCACCGGGACAGGGGGATTGTACGAGCAGTACTTC. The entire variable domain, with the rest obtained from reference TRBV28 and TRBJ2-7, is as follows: DVKVTQSSRYLVKRTGEKVFLECVQDMDHENMFWYRQDPGLGLRLIYFSYDVKMKEKGDIPEGYSVSREKKERFSLILESASTNQTSMYLCASSPTGTGGLYEQYFGPGTRLTVT.

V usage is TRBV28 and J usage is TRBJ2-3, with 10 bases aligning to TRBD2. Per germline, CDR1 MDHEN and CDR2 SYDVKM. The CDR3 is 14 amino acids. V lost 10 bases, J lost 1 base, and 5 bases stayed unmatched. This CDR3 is CATRLAGGTDTQYF. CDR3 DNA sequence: TGTGCCACACGACTAGCGGGCGGCACAGATACGCAGTATTTT. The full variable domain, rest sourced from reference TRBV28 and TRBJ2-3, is DVKVTQSSRYLVKRTGEKVFLECVQDMDHENMFWYRQDPGLGLRLIYFSYDVKMKEKGDIPEGYSVSREKKERFSLILESASTNQTSMYLCATRLAGGTDTQYFGPGTRLTVL.

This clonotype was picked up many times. The CDR3 nucleotides are TGTGCCAGCTCAGGGGGGCTCGGGACCTACGAGCAGTACTTC. Translated, it gives CASSGGLGTYEQYF. The rearrangement links TRBV18 to TRBJ2-7; D could derive from TRBD1 or TRBD2 (6 bases each). This CDR3 comprises 14 residues. Germline CDR1 is KGHSH and CDR2 is LQKENI. Trimming removed 5 bases from V and 2 bases from J, with 13 bases in between.

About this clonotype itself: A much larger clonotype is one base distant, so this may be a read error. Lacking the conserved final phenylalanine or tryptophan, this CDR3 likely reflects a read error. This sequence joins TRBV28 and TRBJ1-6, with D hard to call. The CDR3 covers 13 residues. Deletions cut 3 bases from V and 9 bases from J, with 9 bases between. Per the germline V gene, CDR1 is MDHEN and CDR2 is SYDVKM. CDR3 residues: CASSFSGSSPLHS. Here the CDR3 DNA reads TGTGCCAGCAGTTTTTCGGGGAGTTCACCCCTCCACTCT.

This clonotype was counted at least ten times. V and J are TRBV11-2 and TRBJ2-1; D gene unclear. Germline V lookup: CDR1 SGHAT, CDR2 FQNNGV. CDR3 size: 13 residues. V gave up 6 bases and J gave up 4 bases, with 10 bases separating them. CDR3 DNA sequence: TGTGCCAGCAGTCCAGACGGGTACAATGAGCAGTTCTTC. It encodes CASSPDGYNEQFF.

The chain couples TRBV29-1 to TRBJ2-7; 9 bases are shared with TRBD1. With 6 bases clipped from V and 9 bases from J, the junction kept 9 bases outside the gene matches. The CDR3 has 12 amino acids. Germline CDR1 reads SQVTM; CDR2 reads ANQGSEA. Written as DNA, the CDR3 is TGCAGCGTCGGGACAGGGCTCTCCGGGCAGTACTTC. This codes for CSVGTGLSGQYF.

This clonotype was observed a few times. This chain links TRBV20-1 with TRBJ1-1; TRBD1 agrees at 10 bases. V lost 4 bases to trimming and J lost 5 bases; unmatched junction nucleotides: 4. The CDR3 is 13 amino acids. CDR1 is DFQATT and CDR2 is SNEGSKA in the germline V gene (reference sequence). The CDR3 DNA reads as TGCAGTGCTACCGGGACAGGGGTAACTGAAGCTTTCTTT. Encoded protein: CSATGTGVTEAFF.

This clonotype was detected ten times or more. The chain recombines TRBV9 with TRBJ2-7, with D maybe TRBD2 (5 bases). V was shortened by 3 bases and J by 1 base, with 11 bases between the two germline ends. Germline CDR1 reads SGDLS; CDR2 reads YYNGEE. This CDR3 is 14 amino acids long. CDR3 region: CASSAAGPSYEQYF. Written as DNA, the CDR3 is TGTGCCAGCAGCGCGGCGGGCCCGTCCTACGAGCAGTACTTC.

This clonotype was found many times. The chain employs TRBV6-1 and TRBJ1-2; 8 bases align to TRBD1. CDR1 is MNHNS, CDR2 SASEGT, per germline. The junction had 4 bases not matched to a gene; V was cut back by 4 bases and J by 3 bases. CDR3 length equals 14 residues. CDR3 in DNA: TGTGCCAGCAGTGTGGGACAGGAATACTATGGCTACACCTTC. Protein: CASSVGQEYYGYTF.

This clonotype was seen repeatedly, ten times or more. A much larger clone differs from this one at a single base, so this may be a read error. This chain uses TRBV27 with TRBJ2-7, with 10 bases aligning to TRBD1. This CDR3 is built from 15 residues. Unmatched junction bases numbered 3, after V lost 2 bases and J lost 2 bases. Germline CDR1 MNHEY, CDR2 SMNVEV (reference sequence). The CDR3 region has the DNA TGTGCCAGCAGTTTAACCGGGACAGGGGCCTACGAGCAGTACTTC. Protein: CASSLTGTGAYEQYF.

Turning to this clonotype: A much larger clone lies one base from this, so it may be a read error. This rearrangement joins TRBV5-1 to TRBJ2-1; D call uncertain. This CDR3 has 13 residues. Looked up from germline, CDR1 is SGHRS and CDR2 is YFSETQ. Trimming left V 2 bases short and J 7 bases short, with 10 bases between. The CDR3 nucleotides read TGCGCCAGCAGCTTTTATGGCGTAAATGAGCAGTTCTTC. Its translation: CASSFYGVNEQFF.

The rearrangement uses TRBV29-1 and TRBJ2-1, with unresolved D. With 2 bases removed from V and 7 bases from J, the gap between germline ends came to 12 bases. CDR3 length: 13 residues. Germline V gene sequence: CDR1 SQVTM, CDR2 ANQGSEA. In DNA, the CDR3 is TGCAGCGTTGAACAGGCCGGTGGGAATGAGCAGTTCTTC. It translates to CSVEQAGGNEQFF.

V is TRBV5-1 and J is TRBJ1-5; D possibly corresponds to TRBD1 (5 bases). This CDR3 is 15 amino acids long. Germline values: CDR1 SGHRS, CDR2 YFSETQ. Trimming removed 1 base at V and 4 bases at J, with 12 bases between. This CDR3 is CASSLTGDVNQPQHF. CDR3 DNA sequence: TGCGCCAGCAGCTTGACAGGCGATGTGAATCAGCCCCAGCATTTT. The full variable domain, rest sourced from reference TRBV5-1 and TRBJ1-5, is KAGVTQTPRYLIKTRGQQVTLSCSPISGHRSVSWYQQTPGQGLQFLFEYFSETQRNKGNFPGRFSGRQFSNSRSEMNVSTLELGDSALYLCASSLTGDVNQPQHFGDGTRLSIL.

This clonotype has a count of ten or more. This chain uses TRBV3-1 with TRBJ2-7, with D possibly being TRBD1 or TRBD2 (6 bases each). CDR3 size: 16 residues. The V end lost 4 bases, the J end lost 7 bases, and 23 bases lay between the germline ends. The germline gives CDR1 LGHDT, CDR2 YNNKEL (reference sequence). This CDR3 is CASSPERGEWLREQYF. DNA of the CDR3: TGTGCCAGCAGCCCAGAAAGGGGGGAATGGCTCCGAGAGCAGTACTTC.

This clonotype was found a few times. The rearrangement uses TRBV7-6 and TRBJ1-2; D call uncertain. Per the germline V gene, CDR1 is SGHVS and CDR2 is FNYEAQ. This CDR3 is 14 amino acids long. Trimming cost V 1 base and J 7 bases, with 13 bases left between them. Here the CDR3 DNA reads TGTGCCAGCAGCTTAGGTACCCTCGAGGGTGGCTACACCTTC. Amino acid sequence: CASSLGTLEGGYTF.

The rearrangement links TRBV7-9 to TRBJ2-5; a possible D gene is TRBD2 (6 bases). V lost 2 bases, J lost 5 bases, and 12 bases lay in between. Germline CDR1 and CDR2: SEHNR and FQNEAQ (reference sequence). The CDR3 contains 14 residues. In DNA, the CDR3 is TGTGCCAGCAGCTTAAGCCCGGGAGCGGAGACCCAGTACTTC. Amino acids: CASSLSPGAETQYF.

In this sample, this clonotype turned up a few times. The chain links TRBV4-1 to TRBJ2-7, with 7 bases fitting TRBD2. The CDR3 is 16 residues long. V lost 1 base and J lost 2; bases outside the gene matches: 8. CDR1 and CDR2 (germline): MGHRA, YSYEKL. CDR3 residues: CASSQVVPSGTYEQYF. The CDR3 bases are TGCGCCAGCAGCCAAGTCGTACCTAGCGGTACCTACGAGCAGTACTTC.